Below, one T cell receptor (beta chain) is given with its context. The sample belongs to a study of T cell changes during pregnancy in multiple sclerosis. Only in-frame clones appear in the TCRdb table, and some are missing; sequencing was by immunoSEQ multiplex PCR. The sample consists of under 30,000 clones, 80% to 90% of them appearing once. The germline V gene has CDR1 LGHNA and CDR2 YSLEER. With 0 bases clipped from V and 3 bases from J, the junction kept 10 bases outside the gene matches. The CDR3 has 18 amino acids. This chain links TRBV4-3 with TRBJ1-3, with 8 bases lining up with TRBD1. Specimen: CD8+ T cells from peripheral blood mononuclear cells, collected in the second trimester of pregnancy. The TCR comes from a female donor with multiple sclerosis, enrolled in a pregnancy study. The CDR3 DNA reads as TGCGCCAGCAGCCAAGACCCCATGCAGGGGGCTGGTGGAAACACCATATATTTT. Translated, it gives CASSQDPMQGAGGNTIYF.